A selection of T cell receptor beta chains follows, all from one sample in a study of T-cell memory formation after mild COVID-19. Each CDR3 protein is one row after TCRdb ran MiXCR on the 5' RACE reads. The sample has some 600,000 distinct CDR3 sequences, approximately 15% seen once; the top ten hold about 7.5%. Sequencing input: PBMCs or a T cell subset sorted from them (not recorded which). The receptors shown here come from an adult woman who had mild COVID-19 (a few samples of this study predate the infection). Cell type and time point are not known. Each CDR3 is given without its conserved first and last residue. The order of the fields is V gene, CDR3 protein.

v_call: TRBV19; cdr3_aa: ASSIAAISSYNEQF
v_call: TRBV12-3/TRBV12-4; cdr3_aa: ASSSTSGRANEQF
v_call: TRBV12-3/TRBV12-4; cdr3_aa: ASSYGRGRKGNYGYT
v_call: TRBV7-9; cdr3_aa: ASSPGLWGPGHNEQF
v_call: TRBV20-1; cdr3_aa: SASPLRDRSNQPQH
v_call: TRBV30; cdr3_aa: AWGKVVTGELF
v_call: TRBV20-1; cdr3_aa: SARDHRTAYNEQF
v_call: TRBV5-1; cdr3_aa: ASSYPGEPDTQY
v_call: TRBV6-5; cdr3_aa: ASSDRRTGKSGNTIY
v_call: TRBV2; cdr3_aa: ASSEQNTGELF
v_call: TRBV3-1; cdr3_aa: ASSGQGITQTPLGYT
v_call: TRBV4-1; cdr3_aa: ASSQHVTGGPYGYT
v_call: TRBV28; cdr3_aa: ASTHGTFYEQY
v_call: TRBV5-7; cdr3_aa: ASSAIRDSNQPQH
v_call: TRBV7-2; cdr3_aa: ASSPPGGPNNEQF
v_call: TRBV12-3/TRBV12-4; cdr3_aa: ASSPGDRGNTEAF
v_call: TRBV7-2; cdr3_aa: ASSRPLFGPREAHYEQY
v_call: TRBV7-9; cdr3_aa: ASSLSQPGPGNEQF
v_call: TRBV5-1; cdr3_aa: ASSFSGANYGYT
v_call: TRBV5-1; cdr3_aa: ASRPGQGSYNEQF
v_call: TRBV6-6; cdr3_aa: ASNEARTYAYEQY
v_call: TRBV7-2; cdr3_aa: ASSRPDRGTYEQY
v_call: TRBV11-2; cdr3_aa: ASSLDMRVAEAF
v_call: TRBV6-2/TRBV6-3; cdr3_aa: ASKGSGSYEQY
v_call: TRBV7-3; cdr3_aa: ASSLTPGLAGGRVGELF
v_call: TRBV7-9; cdr3_aa: ASTEGGNTIY
v_call: TRBV12-3/TRBV12-4; cdr3_aa: ASSSKGARDTGELF
v_call: TRBV12-3/TRBV12-4; cdr3_aa: ASSLVLWNTEAF
v_call: TRBV6-5; cdr3_aa: ASSRQGQWTDTQY
v_call: TRBV3-1; cdr3_aa: ASSQSSGAGSYNEQF
v_call: TRBV7-8; cdr3_aa: ASSPSRGNYEQY
v_call: TRBV6-2/TRBV6-3; cdr3_aa: ASSYGSGTGANVLT
v_call: TRBV19; cdr3_aa: ASSISGTGVNTEAF
v_call: TRBV14; cdr3_aa: ASSQWGVPYNEQF
v_call: TRBV7-2; cdr3_aa: ASSLIQISLSYEQY